A single count supports the clone carrying this TCR beta chain. The data were obtained in a study of OX40 agonist ivuxolimab in advanced cancers. Repertoires were generated with immunoSEQ multiplex PCR, while TCRdb's copy carries only in-frame clones and drops some. The data contain 57,000 or so clones, approximately 92% of them singletons. The source was CD4+ or CD8+ T cells sorted from blood, collected in a trial of the OX40 agonist ivuxolimab. This clonotype was obtained from an adult with an advanced solid tumor such as melanoma, head and neck, liver or kidney cancer.

CDR3 sequence (DNA): TGCGCCAGCAGCTTGGAATCCGGTCTTGGCTCTGGAAACACCATATATTTT. As protein: CASSLESGLGSGNTIYF. This rearrangement joins TRBV5-1 to TRBJ1-3, with D unclear. This CDR3 comprises 17 residues. V was trimmed by 0 bases and J by 0 bases, leaving 13 bases between them. CDR1 is SGHRS, CDR2 YFSETQ, per germline. The whole variable domain, filled in from reference TRBV5-1 and TRBJ1-3, reads KAGVTQTPRYLIKTRGQQVTLSCSPISGHRSVSWYQQTPGQGLQFLFEYFSETQRNKGNFPGRFSGRQFSNSRSEMNVSTLELGDSALYLCASSLESGLGSGNTIYFGEGSWLTVV.